This is a list of T cell receptor beta chains from one sample in a study of T-cell reconstitution after alpha-beta-depleted transplantation in children. TCRdb called the PCR reads again in MiXCR, with one record for every CDR3 protein. The sample comprises around 600,000 distinct CDR3 sequences, roughly a tenth of which are singletons, and around 4% rests with the top ten. The sample consisted of PBMCs from the stem cell graft donor, taken from the stem cell graft. Receptor source: a human donor who donated a stem cell graft to a child with acute myeloid leukemia. Each CDR3 is given with its conserved first and last residue. Each record gives: CDR3 length, V gene, clone size, J gene, D gene, CDR3 protein, CDR3 DNA. D genes are given only for firm matches. Part of the rows lack a size; the others show once, few, many or a class for expanded clones.

>17|TRBV27|few|TRBJ1-5|TRBD1
CASSARSTGEINQPQHF
TGTGCCAGCAGCGCTAGGTCGACAGGGGAAATTAATCAGCCCCAGCATTTT
>15|TRBV29-1|many|TRBJ1-1|.
CSVATFRVEVPEAFF
TGCAGCGTCGCGACCTTCAGGGTAGAAGTGCCTGAAGCTTTCTTT
>15|TRBV6-2/TRBV6-3|few|TRBJ2-5|.
CASSAGWRGQETQYF
TGTGCCAGCAGTGCAGGGTGGAGGGGGCAAGAGACCCAGTACTTC
>11|TRBV20-1|many|TRBJ2-3|.
CSAPLPDTQYF
TGCAGTGCTCCCTTACCAGATACGCAGTATTTT
>14|TRBV20-1|few|TRBJ2-1|TRBD2
CSAIIAGGRNEQFF
TGCAGTGCTATCATAGCGGGAGGGCGAAATGAGCAGTTCTTC
>14|TRBV20-1|many|TRBJ2-5|.
CSAVETVTQETQYF
TGCAGTGCTGTAGAGACAGTGACTCAAGAGACCCAGTACTTC
>14|TRBV7-2|.|TRBJ2-2|.
CASSLKRTTGELFF
TGTGCCAGCAGCTTGAAGAGGACCACCGGGGAGCTGTTTTTT
>16|TRBV5-1|few|TRBJ2-1|TRBD2
CASSLGTSGSRNEQFF
TGCGCCAGCAGCTTGGGGACTAGCGGGAGTAGGAATGAGCAGTTCTTC
>13|TRBV4-2|many|TRBJ2-7|.
CASSQDKDREQYF
TGTGCCAGCAGCCAAGATAAGGATCGCGAGCAGTACTTC
>11|TRBV29-1|many|TRBJ2-5|.
CSGSNQETQYF
TGCAGCGGGAGTAACCAAGAGACCCAGTACTTC
>15|TRBV6-1|.|TRBJ2-7|.
CASTPKGSLSYEQYF
TGTGCCAGCACCCCCAAAGGGTCCCTAAGCTACGAGCAGTACTTC
>14|TRBV30|few|TRBJ2-1|TRBD2
CAWSAGTSTSEQFF
TGTGCCTGGAGTGCCGGGACTAGTACGAGTGAGCAGTTCTTC
>12|TRBV20-1|few|TRBJ2-7|.
CSAASVSYEQYF
TGCAGTGCTGCCAGTGTCTCCTACGAGCAGTACTTC
>16|TRBV19|.|TRBJ1-5|TRBD1
CASSTPGRGRNQPQHF
TGTGCCAGTAGTACCCCTGGCAGGGGGCGAAATCAGCCCCAGCATTTT
>13|TRBV4-2|.|TRBJ1-2|.
CASSPGDGYCYTF
TGTGCCAGCAGCCCCGGGGACGGCTATTGCTACACCTTC
>11|TRBV12-3/TRBV12-4|many|TRBJ2-4|TRBD2
CASSVGRASYF
TGTGCCAGCAGTGTCGGGAGGGCCTCGTACTTC
>17|TRBV7-2|many|TRBJ1-1|.
CASSLGGVQGMNTEAFF
TGTGCCAGCAGCCTAGGGGGAGTACAGGGTATGAACACTGAAGCTTTCTTT
>18|TRBV27|.|TRBJ2-7|TRBD2
CASSFQWRTSGNSYEQYF
TGTGCCAGCAGTTTCCAATGGCGGACTAGCGGGAACTCCTACGAGCAGTACTTC
>10|TRBV12-3/TRBV12-4|.|TRBJ2-1|.
CASRRTKQFF
TGTGCCAGCAGGAGGACCAAGCAGTTCTTC
>14|TRBV20-1|many|TRBJ2-7|TRBD2
CSAAWRQRGYEQYF
TGCAGTGCTGCTTGGCGCCAGCGGGGCTACGAGCAGTACTTC
>13|TRBV14|few|TRBJ1-1|.
CATKDGLNTEAFF
TGTGCCACCAAGGACGGATTGAACACTGAAGCTTTCTTT
>15|TRBV7-2|few|TRBJ2-3|.
CASSLGPQSTDTQYF
TGTGCCAGCAGCTTAGGGCCGCAGAGCACAGATACGCAGTATTTT
>14|TRBV20-1|many|TRBJ2-2|.
CSAYHWQNTGELFF
TGCAGTGCTTATCACTGGCAGAACACCGGGGAGCTGTTTTTT
>16|TRBV20-1|few|TRBJ2-7|.
CSARSNSITSFYEQYF
TGCAGTGCTAGATCCAACTCTATCACTTCCTTCTACGAGCAGTACTTC
>17|TRBV4-3|.|TRBJ2-2|.
CASSQDLSTSNTGELFF
TGCGCCAGCAGCCAAGATCTTTCGACTTCGAACACCGGGGAGCTGTTTTTT
>17|TRBV4-3|.|TRBJ2-1|.
CASSQDLRLLGGNEQFF
TGCGCCAGCAGCCAAGATCTCCGCCTTTTAGGGGGCAATGAGCAGTTCTTC
>13|TRBV7-9|few|TRBJ2-7|TRBD2
CASTRSGGYEQYF
TGTGCCAGCACCCGTAGCGGGGGGTACGAGCAGTACTTC
>14|TRBV3-1|.|TRBJ1-6|.
CASSQVLGDSPLHF
TGTGCCAGCAGCCAAGTACTTGGGGATTCACCCCTCCACTTT
>14|TRBV20-1|many|TRBJ2-1|.
CSAIKPAGNNEQFF
TGCAGTGCCATAAAACCTGCAGGCAACAATGAGCAGTTCTTC
>14|TRBV10-3|few|TRBJ2-1|TRBD2
CAISGREANNEQFF
TGTGCCATCAGTGGACGGGAGGCCAACAATGAGCAGTTCTTC
>15|TRBV30|few|TRBJ1-6|.
CAWTDKHPLEVPLHF
TGTGCCTGGACTGACAAACACCCGCTAGAGGTTCCCCTCCACTTT
>14|TRBV20-1|.|TRBJ2-7|TRBD1
CSASAGTGSHEQYF
TGCAGTGCTAGTGCCGGGACAGGGTCCCACGAGCAGTACTTC
>17|TRBV4-3|.|TRBJ2-5|TRBD2
CASSPPSGRAKRETQYF
TGCGCCAGCAGCCCACCTAGCGGGAGGGCGAAGCGAGAGACCCAGTACTTC
>15|TRBV6-2/TRBV6-3|few|TRBJ2-7|TRBD2
CASGRLADSSYEQYF
TGTGCCAGCGGGAGACTAGCGGACTCCTCCTACGAGCAGTACTTC
>15|TRBV20-1|many|TRBJ2-1|TRBD2
CSAPGTTRGGNEQFF
TGCAGTGCCCCCGGGACTACCCGGGGAGGCAATGAGCAGTTCTTC
>14|TRBV20-1|many|TRBJ2-5|TRBD2
CSAAGGGPGETQYF
TGCAGTGCGGCCGGGGGAGGGCCGGGAGAGACCCAGTACTTC
>13|TRBV28|few|TRBJ1-2|TRBD1
CASSFGTGYGYTF
TGTGCCAGCAGTTTTGGGACAGGCTATGGCTACACCTTC
>12|TRBV12-3/TRBV12-4|many|TRBJ2-7|.
CASSWRGDEQYF
TGTGCCAGCAGTTGGAGAGGGGACGAGCAGTACTTC
>13|TRBV7-2|few|TRBJ1-2|.
CASSPGPAQGYTF
TGTGCCAGCAGCCCGGGGCCCGCCCAGGGCTACACCTTC
>13|TRBV2|.|TRBJ1-1|.
CASSEARDTEAFF
TGTGCCAGCAGTGAAGCTCGCGACACTGAAGCTTTCTTT
>12|TRBV29-1|.|TRBJ1-1|.
CSSEGFITEAFF
TGCAGCTCTGAGGGGTTTATCACTGAAGCTTTCTTT
>17|TRBV4-2|many|TRBJ2-3|TRBD2
CASSQLQTGTRGDTQYF
TGTGCCAGCAGCCAACTTCAAACCGGGACTAGGGGAGATACGCAGTATTTT
>13|TRBV29-1|many|TRBJ1-1|TRBD1
CSVEGQGASEAFF
TGCAGCGTGGAGGGACAGGGCGCCTCAGAAGCTTTCTTT
>16|TRBV7-2|.|TRBJ2-3|TRBD2
CASSSRGVAGQDTQYF
TGTGCCAGCAGCTCCCGTGGGGTAGCGGGGCAAGATACGCAGTATTTT
>15|TRBV5-6|many|TRBJ2-6|.
CASSLEVSGANVLTF
TGTGCCAGCAGCTTGGAAGTATCTGGGGCCAACGTCCTGACTTTC
>17|TRBV6-9|.|TRBJ1-1|.
CASSFASRVAVGTEAFF
TGTGCCAGCAGTTTTGCCTCCAGGGTGGCGGTGGGCACTGAAGCTTTCTTT
>14|TRBV29-1|few|TRBJ2-1|TRBD1
CSVEGQGAENEQFF
TGCAGCGTTGAAGGGCAGGGGGCGGAAAATGAGCAGTTCTTC
>12|TRBV20-1|many|TRBJ2-1|.
CSARASGNEQFF
TGCAGTGCTAGAGCTTCGGGGAATGAGCAGTTCTTC
>15|TRBV9|few|TRBJ2-2|.
CASSAGHLNTGELFF
TGTGCCAGCAGCGCGGGACACCTTAACACCGGGGAGCTGTTTTTT
>16|TRBV7-9|many|TRBJ1-1|.
CASSPVNAALNTEAFF
TGTGCCAGCAGCCCGGTGAATGCAGCGCTGAACACTGAAGCTTTCTTT
>15|TRBV5-1|.|TRBJ2-3|TRBD2
CASSLEGTSGPLGSW
TGCGCCAGCAGCTTGGAAGGGACTAGCGGGCCTTTGGGTTCGTGG
>12|TRBV20-1|many|TRBJ2-7|TRBD1
CSPRGQGYEQYF
TGCAGTCCCCGGGGACAGGGCTACGAGCAGTACTTC